One and the same sample provided the 30 T cell receptor beta chains below, sequenced in a study of T-cell memory formation after mild COVID-19. TCRdb used MiXCR to reprocess the 5' RACE reads, holding one entry per CDR3 protein. The sample has roughly 130,000 distinct CDR3 sequences; 17% are singletons. The specimen sequenced was PBMCs or a T cell subset sorted from them (not recorded which). The receptors shown here come from a young man who had mild COVID-19 (a few samples of this study predate the infection). Cell type and time point are not known.

This clonotype has just a few counts. This chain joins TRBV6-5 and TRBJ1-2, with TRBD1 matching over 7 bases. CDR3 length equals 15 residues. The germline V gene has CDR1 MNHEY and CDR2 SVGAGI. Unmatched junction bases numbered 16, after V lost 7 bases and J lost 8 bases. DNA of the CDR3: TGTGCCAGCATCCAAAACGTAGGGGGCGGGCGAGGCTACACCTTC. Amino acids: CASIQNVGGGRGYTF.

The chain combines TRBV4-2 with TRBJ2-5, with 9 bases matching TRBD2. The V gene end was trimmed by 0 bases and the J gene end by 7 bases; junction bases not matched to a gene: 9. This CDR3 region has 16 residues. Germline lookup yields CDR1 LGHNA and CDR2 YNFKEQ. Here the CDR3 DNA reads TGTGCCAGCAGCCAAGACCCCAGCGGGGGGTTTGGGACCCAGTACTTC. This gives the protein CASSQDPSGGFGTQYF.

This rearrangement joins TRBV28 to TRBJ2-5; D call uncertain. Per germline, CDR1 MDHEN and CDR2 SYDVKM. V was cut by 1 base and J by 5 bases, with 11 bases left in between. This CDR3 region has 14 residues. The CDR3 protein is CASSLSRGLETQYF. In nucleotides, the CDR3 is TGTGCCAGCAGTTTATCACGTGGGTTGGAGACCCAGTACTTC.

The chain uses TRBV4-3 and TRBJ2-7, with 8 bases lining up with TRBD1. The J segment lost 5 bases and the V segment lost 3 bases, leaving 6 bases of the junction unmatched. The CDR3 contains 14 residues. Germline lookup yields CDR1 LGHNA and CDR2 YSLEER. This CDR3 reads CASSQRTGYHEQYF. For the CDR3, the DNA is TGCGCCAGCAGCCAGAGGACAGGGTACCACGAGCAGTACTTC.

The gene calls are TRBV6-1 and TRBJ2-5; TRBD1 matches 7 bases. This CDR3 is 16 amino acids long. The germline gives CDR1 MNHNS, CDR2 SASEGT. With V trimmed by 8 bases and J by 3 bases, 15 bases remained unmatched. This CDR3 reads CASAVAPHRGEETQYF. For the CDR3, the DNA is TGTGCCAGCGCCGTCGCGCCCCACAGGGGAGAAGAGACCCAGTACTTC.

This clonotype was counted between two and nine times. This chain connects TRBV19 to TRBJ1-1; D is perhaps TRBD1 (6 bases). V dropped 5 bases and J dropped 10 bases, with 20 bases sitting between them. CDR3 length: 14 amino acids. Germline loops: CDR1 LNHDA, CDR2 SQIVND (reference sequence). DNA of the CDR3: TGTGCCAGTAGTGCCCGGGACACCCGGTGGGGAGCTTTCTTT. Translating it yields CASSARDTRWGAFF.

In this sample, this clonotype turned up a few times. This chain joins TRBV4-3 and TRBJ1-1; TRBD1 matches at 7 bases. The J segment lost 0 bases and the V segment lost 4 bases, leaving 5 bases of the junction unmatched. The CDR3 consists of 15 residues. Germline V lookup: CDR1 LGHNA, CDR2 YSLEER. The chain's CDR3 is CASSREQGMNTEAFF. CDR3 DNA sequence: TGCGCCAGCAGCCGAGAACAGGGGATGAACACTGAAGCTTTCTTT.

The V call is TRBV20-1, the J call TRBJ2-2; possible D gene TRBD2, 5 bases. V shed 2 bases and J shed 4 bases, with 11 bases lying between them. This CDR3 is 14 amino acids long. In germline, CDR1 is DFQATT, CDR2 SNEGSKA (reference sequence). The CDR3 sequence: CSARSGETTGELFF. The CDR3 region has the DNA TGCAGTGCTAGATCCGGGGAGACCACCGGGGAGCTGTTTTTT.

This clonotype showed up many times. This chain uses TRBV7-2 with TRBJ1-2; D might be TRBD1 (6 bases). The CDR3 runs to 14 residues. V was trimmed by 0 bases and J by 8 bases, leaving 13 bases between them. Germline lookup yields CDR1 SGHTA and CDR2 FQGNSA. CDR3 sequence reads: CASSLAMGARGYTF. The CDR3 DNA follows: TGTGCCAGCAGCTTAGCGATGGGGGCGCGAGGCTACACCTTC.

A few counts support this clonotype. The V gene is TRBV29-1, the J gene TRBJ2-5; perhaps TRBD1 as D (6 bases). Trimming pared 4 bases from V and 4 bases from J, leaving 16 bases between. CDR1 and CDR2 from the germline V gene are SQVTM and ANQGSEA. CDR3 size: 14 residues. The CDR3 DNA is TGCAGCGTTGTTTTTGACAGGAGGCGAGAGACCCAGTACTTC. It specifies CSVVFDRRRETQYF.

The CDR3 spells CASSLALNTYTEAFF. For the CDR3, the DNA is TGTGCCAGCAGCTTAGCCTTAAATACCTACACTGAAGCTTTCTTT. The chain couples TRBV7-9 to TRBJ1-1; D is ambiguous. The germline V gene has CDR1 SEHNR and CDR2 FQNEAQ (reference sequence). The V end lost 0 bases, the J end lost 3 bases, and 11 bases lay between the germline ends. This CDR3 contains 15 residues.

The gene calls are TRBV19 and TRBJ1-5, with 8 positions matching TRBD1. Germline values: CDR1 LNHDA, CDR2 SQIVND (reference sequence). The CDR3 sequence is 15 residues long. V trimming: 3 bases; J trimming: 1 base; junction bases outside the gene matches: 2. The CDR3 sequence: CASSIQGASNQPQHF. The CDR3 DNA reads TGTGCCAGTAGTATTCAGGGGGCGAGCAATCAGCCCCAGCATTTT.

This clonotype appeared many times. V and J are TRBV5-1 and TRBJ2-3; 10 nucleotides line up with TRBD2. Germline CDR1 reads SGHRS; CDR2 reads YFSETQ. The CDR3 totals 16 residues. The V gene end was trimmed by 4 bases and the J gene end by 3 bases; junction bases not matched to a gene: 8. This chain's CDR3 is CASSGASGGGTDTQYF. For the CDR3, the DNA is TGCGCCAGCAGCGGGGCTAGCGGGGGAGGAACAGATACGCAGTATTTT.

This rearrangement joins TRBV5-1 to TRBJ2-2; D uncertain. In germline, CDR1 is SGHRS, CDR2 YFSETQ. The CDR3 length is 15 residues. V was clipped by 0 bases and J by 0 bases, with 6 bases between them. The CDR3 DNA reads TGCGCCAGCAGCTTGGGCACCACGAACACCGGGGAGCTGTTTTTT. It is translated as CASSLGTTNTGELFF.

The chain employs TRBV30 and TRBJ2-3; tentative D call: TRBD2 (6 bases). The germline V gene has CDR1 GTSNPN and CDR2 SVGIG (reference sequence). This CDR3 contains 15 residues. V was clipped by 0 bases and J by 0 bases, with 10 bases between them. CDR3 in amino acids: CAWSVRGISTDTQYF. The DNA of the CDR3 is TGTGCCTGGAGTGTACGGGGGATTAGCACAGATACGCAGTATTTT.

This clonotype has more than one count but fewer than ten. CDR3 sequence (DNA): TGCAGCGTTGAGTGGAAAGGGGACCCCTACGAGCAGTACGTC. It codes for CSVEWKGDPYEQYV. The chain uses TRBV29-1 and TRBJ2-7, with D perhaps assigned TRBD1 or TRBD2 (5 bases each). The CDR3 has 14 residues. V dropped 3 bases and J dropped 2 bases, with 14 bases sitting between them. Germline CDR1 is SQVTM and CDR2 is ANQGSEA.

This clonotype has more than one count but fewer than ten. Here the CDR3 DNA reads TGTGCCAGCAGCTCGGGACACAAGAACACCGGGGAGCTGTTTTTT. Encoded protein: CASSSGHKNTGELFF. The chain links TRBV7-3 to TRBJ2-2, with D tentatively TRBD1 (6 bases). Trimming left V 4 bases short and J 1 base short, with 10 bases between. CDR1 and CDR2 from the germline V gene are SGHTA and FQGTGA. This CDR3 region has 15 residues. Full variable domain (outside the CDR3, taken from reference TRBV7-3 and TRBJ2-2): GAGVSQTPSNKVTEKGKYVELRCDPISGHTALYWYRQSLGQGPEFLIYFQGTGAADDSGLPNDRFFAVRPEGSVSTLKIQRTERGDSAVYLCASSSGHKNTGELFFGEGSRLTVL.

The CDR3 loop reads CASSLGEWDTEAFF. Written as DNA, the CDR3 is TGTGCCAGCAGCTTAGGGGAGTGGGACACTGAAGCTTTCTTT. The V gene is TRBV7-9, the J gene TRBJ1-1; D not certain. The ends were cut back, 1 base at V and 3 bases at J, with 9 bases in the middle. The CDR3 loop spans 14 amino acids. Per germline, CDR1 SEHNR and CDR2 FQNEAQ (reference sequence).

This clonotype was picked up many times. This rearrangement joins TRBV7-8 to TRBJ1-1; D gene ambiguous. V was clipped by 3 bases and J by 5 bases, with 7 bases between them. CDR1 is SGHVS, CDR2 FQNEAQ, per germline. The CDR3 has 12 residues. The CDR3 DNA follows: TGTGCCAGCAGCTTGACGGGGACTGAAGCTTTCTTT. Translated, it gives CASSLTGTEAFF.

This rearrangement joins TRBV4-1 to TRBJ2-3, with 7 bases aligning to TRBD2. Trimming took 2 bases from V and 5 from J; bases not matched to a gene: 7. Germline lookup yields CDR1 MGHRA and CDR2 YSYEKL. This CDR3 has 15 amino acids. The CDR3 coding sequence is TGCGCCAGCAGCCAAAGAGCGGGGATTCAAGATACGCAGTATTTT. Encoded protein: CASSQRAGIQDTQYF.

V and J are TRBV12-3 or TRBV12-4 and TRBJ2-7; TRBD1 aligns across 7 bases. V shed 5 bases, J shed 4 bases, and the junction held 5 bases outside the gene matches. The CDR3 has 13 residues. CDR3 DNA sequence: TGTGCCAGCAGTGGGACAGATAAGTACGAGCAGTACGTC. It specifies CASSGTDKYEQYV.

This clonotype came up a few times. The chain has TRBV29-1 and TRBJ2-2, with D hard to call. This CDR3 has 14 amino acids. CDR1 is SQVTM and CDR2 is ANQGSEA in the germline V gene. V was pared by 4 bases and J by 2 bases, with 11 bases between. CDR3 in DNA: TGCAGCGTTGCAGCCCAGTTAAACACCGGGGAGCTGTTTTTT. Translating gives CSVAAQLNTGELFF.

The rearrangement joins TRBV5-1 to TRBJ1-2; 8 nucleotides align to TRBD1. The J segment lost 0 bases and the V segment lost 0 bases, leaving 10 bases of the junction unmatched. Germline V gene data show CDR1 as SGHRS and CDR2 as YFSETQ. The CDR3 extends over 18 amino acids. CDR3 DNA: TGCGCCAGCAGCTTGGCGGGGACAGGTTACGAATCTAACTATGGCTACACCTTC. It translates to CASSLAGTGYESNYGYTF. The complete variable domain, with remaining parts taken from reference TRBV5-1 and TRBJ1-2, reads KAGVTQTPRYLIKTRGQQVTLSCSPISGHRSVSWYQQTPGQGLQFLFEYFSETQRNKGNFPGRFSGRQFSNSRSEMNVSTLELGDSALYLCASSLAGTGYESNYGYTFGSGTRLTVV.

This clonotype was seen a few times. The CDR3 bases are TGTGCCAGCAGTTACTTGACAGGGGGCAACTATGGCTACACCTTC. The encoded protein is CASSYLTGGNYGYTF. V gene TRBV6-5 combines with J gene TRBJ1-2; 10 nucleotides line up with TRBD1. The germline V gene encodes CDR1 MNHEY and CDR2 SVGAGI. CDR3 length: 15 residues. V lost 1 base and J lost 2; bases outside the gene matches: 1.

At least ten counts were recorded for this clonotype. This chain connects TRBV7-9 to TRBJ1-2; D is undetermined. V was shortened by 7 bases and J by 6 bases, with 15 bases between the two germline ends. This CDR3 contains 13 residues. Germline CDR1 and CDR2: SEHNR and FQNEAQ (reference sequence). This CDR3 is CASTLRADDGYTF. Written as DNA, the CDR3 is TGTGCCAGCACCCTAAGGGCAGACGATGGCTACACCTTC.

This clonotype was found once. The V gene is TRBV5-1, the J gene TRBJ2-3, with no clear D. Trimming cost V 1 base and J 1 base, with 7 bases left between them. The germline V gene has CDR1 SGHRS and CDR2 YFSETQ. The CDR3 runs to 14 residues. DNA of the CDR3: TGCGCCAGCAGCTTGCTCACAGGCACAGATACGCAGTATTTT. This encodes CASSLLTGTDTQYF.

V and J are TRBV4-3 and TRBJ2-4; D possibly matches TRBD1 or TRBD2 (5 bases each). The CDR3 contains 13 residues. V gave up 2 bases and J gave up 9 bases, with 11 bases separating them. Germline CDR1 and CDR2: LGHNA and YSLEER. The CDR3 here is CASSQSGRSIQYF. As DNA, the CDR3 is TGCGCCAGCAGCCAATCGGGACGGAGCATTCAGTACTTC.

The chain recombines TRBV7-2 with TRBJ1-4; D is ambiguous. Between the trimmed V and J ends, which lost 1 base and 8 bases, there was a span of 14 bases. CDR1 is SGHTA, CDR2 FQGNSA, per germline. The CDR3 covers 15 residues. CDR3 amino acids: CASSLVGGLYEKLFF. CDR3 nucleotides: TGTGCCAGCAGCTTAGTCGGAGGGCTTTACGAAAAACTGTTTTTT. The variable domain in full, completed from reference TRBV7-2 and TRBJ1-4, reads GAGVSQSPSNKVTEKGKDVELRCDPISGHTALYWYRQSLGQGLEFLIYFQGNSAPDKSGLPSDRFSAERTGGSVSTLTIQRTQQEDSAVYLCASSLVGGLYEKLFFGSGTQLSVL.

This clonotype was observed at least ten times. The rearrangement links TRBV30 to TRBJ2-5, with D possibly called TRBD1 or TRBD2 (5 bases each). Germline CDR1 reads GTSNPN; CDR2 reads SVGIG (reference sequence). This CDR3 has 16 amino acids. V gave up 3 bases and J gave up 5 bases, with 22 bases separating them. CDR3 bases: TGTGCCTGGAGGAGTCTCGGGGCCATCGTATACGAGACCCAGTACTTC. Its translation is CAWRSLGAIVYETQYF.

This clonotype was seen a single time. The rearrangement joins TRBV7-2 to TRBJ1-6; D is perhaps TRBD1 (6 bases). V was pared by 2 bases and J by 10 bases, with 9 bases between. Germline V CDR1 and CDR2: SGHTA, FQGNSA. The CDR3 extends over 13 amino acids. The CDR3 protein is CASSLYRESPLHF. The CDR3, as DNA: TGTGCCAGCAGCTTATACAGGGAGTCACCCCTCCACTTT.